These 3 T cell receptor beta chains were sequenced from one sample in a study of cytomegalovirus exposure and HLA in healthy donors. The PCR made use of 60 Vbeta and 13 Jbeta primers. The method was immunoSEQ multiplex PCR; TCRdb's version includes in-frame clones alone and lacks a portion of them. The data contain 200,000 to 250,000 clones, over 65% of them singletons. Input material: PBMCs. Source of these receptors: a man between 18 and 29 years old in good health and CMV-seronegative.

The V gene is TRBV30, the J gene TRBJ2-1; possibly TRBD2 for D (6 bases). Per the germline V gene, CDR1 is GTSNPN and CDR2 is SVGIG (reference sequence). The CDR3 loop spans 12 amino acids. V was pared by 0 bases and J by 7 bases, with 7 bases between. CDR3 region: CAWSVRGNEQFF. The CDR3 DNA follows: TGTGCCTGGAGTGTACGGGGGAATGAGCAGTTCTTC.

The chain recombines TRBV29-1 with TRBJ2-7; D is undetermined. The CDR3 sequence is 11 residues long. V shed 4 bases and J shed 2 bases, with 6 bases lying between them. Germline V gene data show CDR1 as SQVTM and CDR2 as ANQGSEA. In DNA form, the CDR3 reads TGCAGCGTTGTTCAAACCTACGAGCAGTACTTC. Translating it yields CSVVQTYEQYF.

The rearrangement uses TRBV2 and TRBJ1-1, with a tentative D call TRBD1 (5 bases). CDR1 and CDR2 (germline): SNHLY, FYNNEI. The CDR3 length is 14 residues. V lost 7 bases and J lost 0, with 12 bases in between. The CDR3 loop reads CASTSGGMNTEAFF. The CDR3 coding sequence is TGTGCCAGCACCAGCGGGGGGATGAACACTGAAGCTTTCTTT.